This T cell receptor (beta chain) was captured in a study of a mutant IDH1 vaccine in newly diagnosed glioma. Study-level background: Vaccination started 4-6 weeks after radiotherapy alone, or with temozolomide cycles. Therapy received beforehand was radiotherapy, temozolomide, or both, with most patients given both.

The time point is: week 35, safety follow-up. Each dose delivered 300 ug of mutant IDH1 20-mer peptide subcutaneously with imiquimod. Astrocytomas that were new, WHO grade 3 or 4, IDH1-mutant and ATRX-lost were present in the donors. CDR1 SGDLS and CDR2 YYNGEE come from the germline V gene. This CDR3 has 14 residues. Comment on this clone: Antigen unknown.

Sequenced by immunoSEQ multiplex PCR; TCRdb stores in-frame clones only, minus some. The sample yields around 41,000 clones, 85% to 90% seen once. The sample consisted of PBMCs, taken from a glioma patient whose treatment included an IDH1 peptide vaccine. The chain couples TRBV9 to TRBJ2-4; maybe TRBD2 (6 bases). This TCR was recovered from a man between 40 and 49 years old with glioma. The chain's CDR3 is CAGHRREAKNIQYF. The CDR3 coding sequence is TGTGCGGGGCATCGGAGGGAGGCCAAAAACATTCAGTACTTC.